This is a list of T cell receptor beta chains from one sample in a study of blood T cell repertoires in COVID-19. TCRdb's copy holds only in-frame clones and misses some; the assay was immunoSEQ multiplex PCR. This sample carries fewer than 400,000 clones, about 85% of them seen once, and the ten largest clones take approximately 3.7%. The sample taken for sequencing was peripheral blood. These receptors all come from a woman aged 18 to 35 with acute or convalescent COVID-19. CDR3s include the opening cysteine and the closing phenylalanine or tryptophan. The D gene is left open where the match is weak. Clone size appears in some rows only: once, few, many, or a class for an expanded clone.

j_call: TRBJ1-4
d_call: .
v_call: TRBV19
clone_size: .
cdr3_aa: CASMGGNRNEKLFF
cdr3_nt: TGTGCCAGTATGGGAGGGAATCGGAATGAAAAACTGTTTTTT

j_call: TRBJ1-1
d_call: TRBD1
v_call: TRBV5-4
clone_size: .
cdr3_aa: CASSPTGGPLNTEAFF
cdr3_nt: TGTGCCAGCAGCCCAACAGGGGGTCCCCTGAACACTGAAGCTTTCTTT

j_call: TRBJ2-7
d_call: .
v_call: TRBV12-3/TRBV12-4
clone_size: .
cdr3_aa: CASSFSGANEQYF
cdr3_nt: TGTGCCAGCAGTTTTTCAGGGGCCAACGAGCAGTACTTC

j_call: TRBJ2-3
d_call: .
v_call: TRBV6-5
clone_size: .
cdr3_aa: CASSPVVSLTDTQYF
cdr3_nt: TGTGCCAGCAGTCCCGTGGTAAGCTTGACAGATACGCAGTATTTT

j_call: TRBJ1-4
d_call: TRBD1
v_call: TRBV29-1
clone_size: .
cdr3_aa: CSVGQGGEKLFF
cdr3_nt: TGCAGCGTTGGGCAGGGGGGTGAAAAACTGTTTTTT

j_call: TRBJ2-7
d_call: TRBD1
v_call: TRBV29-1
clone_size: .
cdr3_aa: CSVLGQAYEQYF
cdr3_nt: TGCAGCGTCCTCGGACAGGCCTACGAGCAGTACTTC

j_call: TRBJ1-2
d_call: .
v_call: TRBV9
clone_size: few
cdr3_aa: CASSVGASNYGYTF
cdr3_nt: TGTGCCAGCAGCGTAGGAGCCTCTAACTATGGCTACACCTTC

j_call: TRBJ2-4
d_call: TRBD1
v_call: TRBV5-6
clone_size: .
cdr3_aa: CASSRDRLKAKNIQYF
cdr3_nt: TGTGCCAGCAGCCGGGACAGACTAAAAGCCAAAAACATTCAGTACTTC

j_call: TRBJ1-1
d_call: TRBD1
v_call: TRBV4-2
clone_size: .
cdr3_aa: CASSQDGTGANTEAFF
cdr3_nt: TGTGCCAGCAGCCAAGATGGGACAGGGGCGAACACTGAAGCTTTCTTT

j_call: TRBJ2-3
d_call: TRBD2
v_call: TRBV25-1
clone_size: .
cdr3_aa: CASSVLAGDTDTQYF
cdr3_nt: TGTGCCAGCAGTGTTTTGGCGGGGGACACAGATACGCAGTATTTT

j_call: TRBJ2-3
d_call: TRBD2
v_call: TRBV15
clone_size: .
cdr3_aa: CATSRDSQAGGSSTDTQYF
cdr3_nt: TGTGCCACCAGCAGAGATAGTCAAGCGGGGGGTTCTAGCACAGATACGCAGTATTTT

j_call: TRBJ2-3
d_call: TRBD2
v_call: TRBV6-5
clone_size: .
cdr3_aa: CASRGGLAGGDTQYF
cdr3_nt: TGTGCCAGCAGGGGGGGACTAGCGGGAGGAGATACGCAGTATTTT

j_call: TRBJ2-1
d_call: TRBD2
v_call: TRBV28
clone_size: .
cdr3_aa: CASSLQRLAANEQFF
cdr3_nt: TGTGCCAGCAGTTTACAGCGACTAGCGGCCAATGAGCAGTTCTTC

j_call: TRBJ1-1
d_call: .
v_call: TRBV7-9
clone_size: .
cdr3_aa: CASSLVTGENTEAFF
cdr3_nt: TGTGCCAGCAGCTTAGTTACAGGCGAAAACACTGAAGCTTTCTTT

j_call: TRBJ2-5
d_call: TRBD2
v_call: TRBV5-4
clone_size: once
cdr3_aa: CATFAGGLTQETQYF
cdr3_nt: TGTGCCACCTTCGCGGGAGGGCTTACGCAAGAGACCCAGTACTTC

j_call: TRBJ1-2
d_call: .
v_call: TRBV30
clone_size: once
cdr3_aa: CAWSGYRGSEWGGYTF
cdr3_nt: TGTGCCTGGAGTGGATATCGGGGGTCCGAATGGGGTGGCTACACCTTC

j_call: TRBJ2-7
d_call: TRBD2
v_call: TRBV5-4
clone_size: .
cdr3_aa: CASSPGLVPYEQYF
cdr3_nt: TGTGCCAGCAGTCCGGGACTAGTGCCCTACGAGCAGTACTTC

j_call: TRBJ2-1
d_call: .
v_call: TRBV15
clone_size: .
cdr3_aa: CATSGRQARSYNEQFF
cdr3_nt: TGTGCCACCAGCGGGAGACAGGCCCGTTCCTACAATGAGCAGTTCTTC

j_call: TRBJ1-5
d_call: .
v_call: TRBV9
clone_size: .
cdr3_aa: CASSVAGGQPQHF
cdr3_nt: TGTGCCAGCAGCGTAGCTGGGGGCCAGCCCCAGCATTTT

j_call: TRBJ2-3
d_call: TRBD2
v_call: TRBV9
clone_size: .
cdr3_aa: CASSVEGLAGGDTDTQYF
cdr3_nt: TGTGCCAGCAGCGTAGAGGGACTAGCGGGAGGAGACACAGATACGCAGTATTTT

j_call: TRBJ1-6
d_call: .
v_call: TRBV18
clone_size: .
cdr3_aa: CASSPEQFNSPLHF
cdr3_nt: TGTGCCAGCTCACCAGAACAGTTTAATTCACCCCTCCACTTT

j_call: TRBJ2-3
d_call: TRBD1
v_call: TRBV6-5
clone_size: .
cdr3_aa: CASTGGQGATDTQYF
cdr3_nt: TGTGCCAGCACCGGAGGACAGGGGGCTACAGATACGCAGTATTTT

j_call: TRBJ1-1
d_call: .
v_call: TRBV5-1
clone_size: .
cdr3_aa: CASSLDLDTEAFF
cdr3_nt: TGCGCCAGCAGCTTGGATCTCGACACTGAAGCTTTCTTT

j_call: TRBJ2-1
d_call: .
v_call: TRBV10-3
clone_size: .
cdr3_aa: CAISGWTDGDNEQFF
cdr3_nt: TGTGCCATCAGTGGCTGGACGGACGGGGACAATGAGCAGTTCTTC

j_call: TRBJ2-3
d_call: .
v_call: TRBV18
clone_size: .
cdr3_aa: CASSQNNEGTDTQYF
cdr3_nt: TGTGCCAGCTCACAGAATAACGAGGGTACAGATACGCAGTATTTT

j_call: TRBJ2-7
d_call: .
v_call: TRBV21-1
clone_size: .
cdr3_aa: CASSQGNQVSGRGVNKDEQYF
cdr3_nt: TGTGCCAGCAGCCAGGGCAACCAGGTTAGCGGGAGGGGGGTAAATAAGGACGAGCAGTACTTC

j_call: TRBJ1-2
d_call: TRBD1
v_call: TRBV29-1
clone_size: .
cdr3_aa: CSVELRGQANYGYTF
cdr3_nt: TGCAGCGTTGAACTTAGGGGACAGGCGAACTATGGCTACACCTTC

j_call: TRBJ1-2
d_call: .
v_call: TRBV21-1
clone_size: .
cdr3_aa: CASSKARGSYTF
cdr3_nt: TGTGCCAGCAGCAAAGCCAGGGGAAGCTACACCTTC

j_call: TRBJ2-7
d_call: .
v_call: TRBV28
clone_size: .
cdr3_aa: CASSNRNHSGGTYEQYF
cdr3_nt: TGTGCCAGCAGCAACCGAAACCACAGCGGAGGAACCTACGAGCAGTACTTC